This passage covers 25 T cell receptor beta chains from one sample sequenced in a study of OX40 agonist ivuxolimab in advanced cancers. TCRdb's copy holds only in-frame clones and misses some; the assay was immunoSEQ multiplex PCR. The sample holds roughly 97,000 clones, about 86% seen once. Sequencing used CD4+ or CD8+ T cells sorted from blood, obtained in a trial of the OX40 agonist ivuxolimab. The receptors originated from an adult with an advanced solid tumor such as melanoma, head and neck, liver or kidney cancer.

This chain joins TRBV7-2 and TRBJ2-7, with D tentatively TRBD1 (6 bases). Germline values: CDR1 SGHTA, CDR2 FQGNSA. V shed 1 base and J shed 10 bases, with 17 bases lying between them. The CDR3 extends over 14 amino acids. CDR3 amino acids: CASSLGSDRPTQYF. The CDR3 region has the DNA TGTGCCAGCAGCTTAGGGAGTGACAGGCCAACCCAGTACTTC.

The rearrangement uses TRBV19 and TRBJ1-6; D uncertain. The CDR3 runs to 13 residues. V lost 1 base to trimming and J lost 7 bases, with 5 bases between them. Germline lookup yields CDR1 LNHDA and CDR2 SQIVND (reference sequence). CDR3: CASSIGGNSPLHF. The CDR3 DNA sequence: TGTGCCAGTAGTATAGGAGGGAATTCACCCCTCCACTTT. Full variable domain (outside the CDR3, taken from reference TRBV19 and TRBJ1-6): DGGITQSPKYLFRKEGQNVTLSCEQNLNHDAMYWYRQDPGQGLRLIYYSQIVNDFQKGDIAEGYSVSREKKESFPLTVTSAQKNPTAFYLCASSIGGNSPLHFGNGTRLTVT.

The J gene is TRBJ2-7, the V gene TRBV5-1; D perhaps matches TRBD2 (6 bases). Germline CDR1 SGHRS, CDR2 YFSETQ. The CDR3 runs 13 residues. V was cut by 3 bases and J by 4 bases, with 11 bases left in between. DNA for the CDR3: TGCGCCAGCAGCTCCCCTGGGGGGTACGAGCAGTACTTC. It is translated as CASSSPGGYEQYF.

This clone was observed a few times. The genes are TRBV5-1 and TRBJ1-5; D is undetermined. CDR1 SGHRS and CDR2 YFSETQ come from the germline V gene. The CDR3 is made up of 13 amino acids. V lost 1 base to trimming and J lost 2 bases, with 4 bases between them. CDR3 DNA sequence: TGCGCCAGCAGCTTGCAGGGCAATCAGCCCCAGCATTTT. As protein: CASSLQGNQPQHF.

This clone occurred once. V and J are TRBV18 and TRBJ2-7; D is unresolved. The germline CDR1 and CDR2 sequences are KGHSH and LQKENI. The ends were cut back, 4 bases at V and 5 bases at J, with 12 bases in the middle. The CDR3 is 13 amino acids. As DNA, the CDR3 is TGTGCCAGCTCACGGTCACAGTCTAACGAGCAGTACTTC. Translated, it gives CASSRSQSNEQYF. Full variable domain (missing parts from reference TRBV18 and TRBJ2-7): NAGVMQNPRHLVRRRGQEARLRCSPMKGHSHVYWYRQLPEEGLKFMVYLQKENIIDESGMPKERFSAEFPKEGPSILRIQQVVRGDSAAYFCASSRSQSNEQYFGPGTRLTVT.

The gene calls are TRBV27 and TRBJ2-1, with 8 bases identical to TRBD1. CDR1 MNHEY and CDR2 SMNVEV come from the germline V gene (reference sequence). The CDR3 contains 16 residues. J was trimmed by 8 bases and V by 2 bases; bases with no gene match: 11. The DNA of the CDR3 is TGTGCCAGCAGTTTACACCCTGGCAGGGGGCGATATGAGCAGTTCTTC. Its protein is CASSLHPGRGRYEQFF.

The CDR3 DNA sequence: TGTGCCTGGACCGGGTGGGGGTCGGTGTACAATGAGCAGTTCTTC. It encodes CAWTGWGSVYNEQFF. The chain recombines TRBV30 with TRBJ2-1; TRBD1 or TRBD2 may be the D gene (5 bases each). The V end lost 4 bases, the J end lost 4 bases, and 17 bases lay between the germline ends. CDR1 GTSNPN and CDR2 SVGIG come from the germline V gene (reference sequence). This CDR3 spans 15 amino acids.

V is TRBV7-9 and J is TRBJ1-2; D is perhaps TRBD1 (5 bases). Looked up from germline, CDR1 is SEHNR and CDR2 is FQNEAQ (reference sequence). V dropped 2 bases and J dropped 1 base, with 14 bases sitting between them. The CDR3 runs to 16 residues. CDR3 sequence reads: CASSLRGRGINYGYTF. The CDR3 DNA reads TGTGCCAGCAGCTTACGGGGGAGGGGTATTAACTATGGCTACACCTTC.

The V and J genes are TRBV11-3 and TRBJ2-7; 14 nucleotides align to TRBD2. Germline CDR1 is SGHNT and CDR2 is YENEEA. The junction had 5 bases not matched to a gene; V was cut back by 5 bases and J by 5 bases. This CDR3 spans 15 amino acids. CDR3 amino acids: CASSPGLAGADEQYF. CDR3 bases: TGTGCCAGCAGCCCGGGACTAGCGGGAGCCGACGAGCAGTACTTC.

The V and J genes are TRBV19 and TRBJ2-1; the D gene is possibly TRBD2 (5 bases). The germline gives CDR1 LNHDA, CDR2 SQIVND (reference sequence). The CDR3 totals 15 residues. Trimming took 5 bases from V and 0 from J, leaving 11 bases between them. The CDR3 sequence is CASSDSVSSYNEQFF. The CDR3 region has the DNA TGTGCCAGTAGTGATAGCGTTAGCTCCTACAATGAGCAGTTCTTC.

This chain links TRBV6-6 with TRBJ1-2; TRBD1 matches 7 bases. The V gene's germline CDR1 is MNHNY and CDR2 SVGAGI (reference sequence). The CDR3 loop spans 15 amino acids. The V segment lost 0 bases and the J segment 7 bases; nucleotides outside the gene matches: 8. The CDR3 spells CASSYSYRQGGGYTF. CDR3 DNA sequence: TGTGCCAGCAGTTACTCCTACCGACAGGGTGGTGGCTACACCTTC.

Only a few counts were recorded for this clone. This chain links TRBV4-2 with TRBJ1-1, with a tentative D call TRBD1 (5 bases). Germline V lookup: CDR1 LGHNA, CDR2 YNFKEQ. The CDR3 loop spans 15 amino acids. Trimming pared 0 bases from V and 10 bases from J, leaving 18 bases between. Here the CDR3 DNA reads TGTGCCAGCAGCCAAGAGAAACAGGAGGCCCATCGAGCTTTCTTT. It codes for CASSQEKQEAHRAFF.

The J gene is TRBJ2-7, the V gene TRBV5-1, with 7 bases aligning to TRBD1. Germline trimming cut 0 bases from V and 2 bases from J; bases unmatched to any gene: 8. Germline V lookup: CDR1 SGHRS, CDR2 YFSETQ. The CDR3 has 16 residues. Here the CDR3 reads CASSLAGQSSPYEQYF. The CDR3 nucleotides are TGCGCCAGCAGCTTGGCGGGACAGTCCTCCCCCTACGAGCAGTACTTC.

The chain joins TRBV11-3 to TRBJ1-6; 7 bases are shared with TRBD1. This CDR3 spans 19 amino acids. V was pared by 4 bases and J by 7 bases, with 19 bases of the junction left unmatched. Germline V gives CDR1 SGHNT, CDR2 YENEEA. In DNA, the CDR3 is TGTGCCAGCAGCTCGAATGCTAGGGGACAGCGCTGGGTAAATTCACCCCTCCACTTT. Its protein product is CASSSNARGQRWVNSPLHF.

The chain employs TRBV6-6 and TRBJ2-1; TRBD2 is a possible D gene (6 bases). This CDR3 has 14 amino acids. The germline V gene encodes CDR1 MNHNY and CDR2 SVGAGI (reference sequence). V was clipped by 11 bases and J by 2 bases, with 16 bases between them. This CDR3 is CAGALGGTYNEQFF. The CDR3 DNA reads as TGTGCCGGTGCACTGGGGGGAACCTACAATGAGCAGTTCTTC.

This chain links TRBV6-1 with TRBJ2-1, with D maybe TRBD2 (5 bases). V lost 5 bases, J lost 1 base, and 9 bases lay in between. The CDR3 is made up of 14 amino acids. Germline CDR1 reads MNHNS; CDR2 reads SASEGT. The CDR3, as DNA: TGTGCCAGCAGTTCACGGGGTTCCTACAATGAGCAGTTCTTC. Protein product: CASSSRGSYNEQFF.

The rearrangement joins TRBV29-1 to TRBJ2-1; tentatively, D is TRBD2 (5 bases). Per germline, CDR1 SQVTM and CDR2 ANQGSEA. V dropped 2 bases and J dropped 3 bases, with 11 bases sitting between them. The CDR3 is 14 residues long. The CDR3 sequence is CSVERLAVYNEQFF. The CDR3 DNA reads TGCAGCGTTGAAAGGCTAGCAGTCTACAATGAGCAGTTCTTC.

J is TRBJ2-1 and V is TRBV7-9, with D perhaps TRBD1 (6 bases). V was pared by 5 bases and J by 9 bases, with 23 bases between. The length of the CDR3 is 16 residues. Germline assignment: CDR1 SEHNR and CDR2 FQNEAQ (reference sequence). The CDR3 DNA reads TGTGCCAGCAGCCCTTGGACAGTAGGGGTTATCGGTGAGCAGTTCTTC. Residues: CASSPWTVGVIGEQFF.

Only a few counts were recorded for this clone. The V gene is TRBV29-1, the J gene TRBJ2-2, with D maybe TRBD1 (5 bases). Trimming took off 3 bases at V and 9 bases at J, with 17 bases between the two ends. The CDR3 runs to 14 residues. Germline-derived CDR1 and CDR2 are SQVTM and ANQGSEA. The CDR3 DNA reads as TGCAGCGTTGAGGCCCAGGGTAGTCTCCGGGAGCTGTTTTTT. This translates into CSVEAQGSLRELFF.

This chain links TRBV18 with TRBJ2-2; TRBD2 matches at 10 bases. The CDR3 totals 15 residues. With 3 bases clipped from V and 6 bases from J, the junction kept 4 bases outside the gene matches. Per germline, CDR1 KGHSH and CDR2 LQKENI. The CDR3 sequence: CASSPLAGAAGELFF. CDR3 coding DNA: TGTGCCAGCTCACCTCTAGCGGGAGCGGCCGGGGAGCTGTTTTTT.

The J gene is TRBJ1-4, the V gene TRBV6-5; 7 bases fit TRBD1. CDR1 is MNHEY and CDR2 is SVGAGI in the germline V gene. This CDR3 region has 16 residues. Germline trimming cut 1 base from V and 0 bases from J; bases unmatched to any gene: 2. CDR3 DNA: TGTGCCAGCAGTTACTGGACAGGATCAACTAATGAAAAACTGTTTTTT. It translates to CASSYWTGSTNEKLFF.

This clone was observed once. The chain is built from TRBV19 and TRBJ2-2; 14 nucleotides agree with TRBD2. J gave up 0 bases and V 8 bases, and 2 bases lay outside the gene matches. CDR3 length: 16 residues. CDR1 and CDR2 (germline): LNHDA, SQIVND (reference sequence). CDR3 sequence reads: CASGTSGGSNTGELFF. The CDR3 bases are TGTGCCAGTGGGACTAGCGGGGGATCGAACACCGGGGAGCTGTTTTTT.

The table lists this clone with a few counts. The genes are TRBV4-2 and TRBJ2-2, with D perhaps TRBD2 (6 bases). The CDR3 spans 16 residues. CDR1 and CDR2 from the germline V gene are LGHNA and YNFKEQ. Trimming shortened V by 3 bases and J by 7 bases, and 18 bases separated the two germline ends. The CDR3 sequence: CASSQRGGGTLGELFF. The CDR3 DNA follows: TGTGCCAGCAGCCAGAGGGGAGGCGGGACCCTCGGGGAGCTGTTTTTT.

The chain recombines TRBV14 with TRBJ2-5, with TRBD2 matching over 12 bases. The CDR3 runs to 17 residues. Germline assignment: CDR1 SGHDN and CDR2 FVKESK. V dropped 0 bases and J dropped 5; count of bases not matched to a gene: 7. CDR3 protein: CASSQDRGTSGLETQYF. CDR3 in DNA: TGTGCCAGCAGCCAAGATCGAGGGACTAGCGGGCTGGAGACCCAGTACTTC.

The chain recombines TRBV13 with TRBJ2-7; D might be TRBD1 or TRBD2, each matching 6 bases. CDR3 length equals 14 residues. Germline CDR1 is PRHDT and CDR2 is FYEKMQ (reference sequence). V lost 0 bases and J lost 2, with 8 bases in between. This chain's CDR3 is CASSLGGGPYEQYF. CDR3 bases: TGTGCCAGCAGCTTAGGGGGGGGCCCCTACGAGCAGTACTTC.